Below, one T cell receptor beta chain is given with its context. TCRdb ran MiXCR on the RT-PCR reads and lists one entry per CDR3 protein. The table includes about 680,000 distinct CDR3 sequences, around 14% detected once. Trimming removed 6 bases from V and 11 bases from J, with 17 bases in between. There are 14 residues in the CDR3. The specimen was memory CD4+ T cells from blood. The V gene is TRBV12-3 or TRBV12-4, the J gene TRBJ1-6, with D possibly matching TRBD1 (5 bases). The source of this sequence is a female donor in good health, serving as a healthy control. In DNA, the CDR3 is TGTGCCAGCAGACTCGGGACCGCCCGTCCACCCCTCCACTTT. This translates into CASRLGTARPPLHF.